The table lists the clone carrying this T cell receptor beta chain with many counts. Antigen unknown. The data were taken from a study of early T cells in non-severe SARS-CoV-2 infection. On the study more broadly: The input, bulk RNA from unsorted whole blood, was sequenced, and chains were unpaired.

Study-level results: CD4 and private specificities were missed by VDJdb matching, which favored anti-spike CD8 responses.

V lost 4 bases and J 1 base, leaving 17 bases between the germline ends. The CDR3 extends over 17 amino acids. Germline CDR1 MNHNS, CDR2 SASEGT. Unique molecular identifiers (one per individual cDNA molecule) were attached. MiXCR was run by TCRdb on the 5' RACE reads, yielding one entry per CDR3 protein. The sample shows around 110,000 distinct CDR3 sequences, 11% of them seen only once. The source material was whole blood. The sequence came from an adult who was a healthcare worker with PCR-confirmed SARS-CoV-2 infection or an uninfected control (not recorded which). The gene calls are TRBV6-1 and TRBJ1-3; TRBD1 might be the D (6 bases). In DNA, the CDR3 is TGTGCCAGCAGTGTCTTCACAGGGAGTCTTTCTGGAAACACCATATATTTT. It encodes CASSVFTGSLSGNTIYF.